This T cell receptor beta chain was sequenced in a study of control samples from healthy donors and cancer patients. Assay used: immunoSEQ multiplex PCR; TCRdb lists only in-frame clones, some missing. The sample yields 90,000 to 100,000 clones, over 75% seen once. The clonotype originates from a woman younger than 30 in good health. Sequenced input: blood.

CDR3 nucleotides: TGCGCCAGCAGCTTAGGACTAGCGGGGGGTGAGCAGTACTTC. Its protein product is CASSLGLAGGEQYF. This chain connects TRBV5-1 to TRBJ2-7, with 14 bases fitting TRBD2. After removal of 2 bases from V and 7 bases from J, the junction contained 2 bases not matched to a gene. CDR3 length equals 14 residues. Germline-derived CDR1 and CDR2 are SGHRS and YFSETQ.